A selection of T cell receptor beta chains follows, all from one sample in a study of blood T cell repertoires in COVID-19. Using immunoSEQ multiplex PCR, the repertoire was profiled, and TCRdb retains in-frame clones only, with some absent. Counted here are some 210,000 clones, approximately 90% occurring once; the ten biggest clones make up more than 0.95%. The sample comprised peripheral blood. These receptors were taken from a man aged 30-40 years with acute or convalescent COVID-19. Both conserved end residues are part of each CDR3. A D gene is named only where the DNA matches it firmly.

v_call | d_call | cdr3_aa
TRBV5-8 | NA | CASSLFVEKLFF
TRBV2 | TRBD2 | CASSEIAGGPGELFF
TRBV6-5 | NA | CASSPQENYGYTF
TRBV3-1/TRBV3-2 | TRBD2 | CASSHQAGGSYEQYF
TRBV29-1 | NA | CSVESLGNTIYF
TRBV3-1/TRBV3-2 | NA | CASSLTGSNQPQHF
TRBV15 | TRBD2 | CATSRVRAGGPSDTQYF
TRBV2 | TRBD1 | CASTGQGRQPQHF
TRBV24-1 | TRBD2 | CATSDPRGLAGEQFF
TRBV10-3 | TRBD2 | CAISPGLQTQYF
TRBV7-8 | NA | CASSLRGVESPLHF
TRBV6-5 | TRBD1 | CASSSQGVSPLHF
TRBV4-1 | NA | CASSQEEMNTGELFF
TRBV7-9 | TRBD1 | CASRSGQGMTEAFF
TRBV5-1 | TRBD2 | CASSPSTSGDPYEQYF
TRBV4-1 | NA | CASSQVAGVSEAFF
TRBV9 | NA | CASSVHGTGELFF
TRBV3-1/TRBV3-2 | TRBD2 | CASSSLGAGGSDTQYF
TRBV9 | TRBD2 | CASSARTSGPYNEQFF
TRBV6-5 | NA | CASRTDGSYNSPLHF
TRBV2 | NA | CASMGSVEAFF
TRBV20-1 | NA | CSAPDNTEAFF
TRBV5-1 | TRBD1 | CASSKSPGGRETQYF
TRBV5-4 | NA | CASQQFPRGAHYGYTF
TRBV3-1/TRBV3-2 | TRBD2 | CASSLGLAGNPEQYF
TRBV2 | NA | CASSVTGFSTEAFF
TRBV6-5 | NA | CASSMTRDQPQHF
TRBV30 | NA | CAWTLSGNTIYF
TRBV27 | NA | CASSPRAASNEKLFF
TRBV6-6 | NA | CASSYSTSDRAYEQYF
TRBV7-9 | NA | CASSLEPGLNEQFF
TRBV11-2 | NA | CASSFRGFTEQYF
TRBV7-2 | TRBD1 | CASSLLQGNYNEQFF
TRBV27 | TRBD2 | CASRGAGELFF
TRBV2 | NA | CASSDLRNTEAFF
TRBV4-1 | NA | CASSQVGAPNYGYTF
TRBV19 | TRBD2 | CASRKQHGLAGGRPYEQYF
TRBV7-2 | NA | CASSLAQGNQPQHF
TRBV3-1/TRBV3-2 | TRBD2 | CASSPTSGGAGEQFF
TRBV7-9 | TRBD1 | CARTGTGNTGELFF
TRBV7-3 | TRBD2 | CASRIMAGGPGEQFF
TRBV18 | NA | CASSLQKTDTQYF
TRBV28 | TRBD2 | CASSFPGLAGESEQFF
TRBV29-1 | NA | CSGSRGHEQFF
TRBV2 | NA | CASSETPGYTF
TRBV19 | TRBD1 | CASSMSGQRSTGELFF
TRBV19 | NA | CASSTGGFHNEQFF
TRBV5-1 | NA | CASRTNPGQDQPQHF
TRBV28 | TRBD1 | CASSLATTGGGGYTF
TRBV6-5 | TRBD1 | CASSYPDRGRVGYTF
TRBV30 | TRBD1 | CAWRIEGQIYEQYF
TRBV5-4 | NA | CASSTGTNTGELFF
TRBV18 | TRBD1 | CASSRDRDSPLHF